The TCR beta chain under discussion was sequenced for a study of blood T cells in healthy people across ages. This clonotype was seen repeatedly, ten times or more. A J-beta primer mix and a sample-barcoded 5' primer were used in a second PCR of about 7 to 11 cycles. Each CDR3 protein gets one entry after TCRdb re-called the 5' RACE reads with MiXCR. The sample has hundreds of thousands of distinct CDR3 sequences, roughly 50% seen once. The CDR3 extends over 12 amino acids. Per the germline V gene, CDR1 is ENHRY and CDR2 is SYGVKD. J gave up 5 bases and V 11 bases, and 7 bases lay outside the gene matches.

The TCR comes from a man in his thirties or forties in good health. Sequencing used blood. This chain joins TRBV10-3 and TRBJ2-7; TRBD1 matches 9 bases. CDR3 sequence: CAVSGTGNEQYF. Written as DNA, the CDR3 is TGTGCCGTATCCGGGACAGGGAACGAGCAGTACTTC.